This T cell receptor (beta chain) was identified during a study of shared clonotypes between healthy human individuals. Study background: Donors consisted of a couple of women and three men between 18 and 49. Three plates were used per donor for CD4 naive, three for CD4 memory, two for CD8 naive and one for CD8 memory.

The CDR3 extends over 16 amino acids. Germline V gives CDR1 MDHEN, CDR2 SYDVKM. V gave up 5 bases and J gave up 3 bases; unmatched junction bases: 7. Remarks on this clone: Its antigen is not identified. Within the sample, other DNA sequences also encode this same CDR3.

Here immunoSEQ multiplex PCR was the method, and the copy in TCRdb shows in-frame clones only, minus some. The sample lists approximately 2,300,000 clones; 85% to 95% were seen once. Study-wide points: The four-donor shared clonotypes exceeded non-shared clonotypes in generation probability, with non-shared ones scoring lower.

Negatively enriched CD4+ T cells were divided by CD45RA into naive and memory. This clonotype was sampled from a man younger than 35 in good health. Some clones in this sample may be carry-over from other donors' samples. Source material: naive CD4+ T cells from PBMCs. Subset meaning: CD45RA+ positively selected. The chain joins TRBV28 to TRBJ1-3, with 10 bases aligning to TRBD1. CDR3 loop: CASSPRTGGSGNTIYF. In DNA, the CDR3 is TGTGCCAGCAGTCCCCGGACAGGGGGAAGTGGAAACACCATATATTTT.